A selection of T cell receptor beta chains follows, all from one sample in a study of blood T cell repertoires in COVID-19. Sequenced by immunoSEQ multiplex PCR; TCRdb stores in-frame clones only, minus some. The table records some 130,000 clones, around 82% of them present only once. Sequenced material: peripheral blood. The receptors were sampled from a woman in her twenties or thirties who had recovered from COVID-19. The CDR3 runs from the conserved cysteine through the conserved F or W.

>TRBV10-3|TRBJ2-4
CAISGGVGNIQYF
>TRBV9|TRBJ2-2
CASSPGGTGELFF
>TRBV15|TRBJ1-2
CATSLGYAGYTF
>TRBV5-6|TRBJ1-5
CASSLTGDRGSNQPQHF
>TRBV5-1|TRBJ2-1
CASSKAASGALSYNEQFF
>TRBV7-3|TRBJ2-1
CASSLTTAYNEQFF
>TRBV19|TRBJ2-1
CASSINGYNEQFF
>TRBV29-1|TRBJ2-1
CSVDGLAGKKGFNEQFF
>TRBV27|TRBJ2-5
CASSLSAGERETQYF
>TRBV7-2|TRBJ1-2
CASSLMAGQGNGYTF
>TRBV6-5|TRBJ1-4
CASSFRGTDEKLFF
>TRBV11-2|TRBJ1-4
CASSSRTAEKLFF
>TRBV6-5|TRBJ2-7
CASTNLIGGEQYF
>TRBV6-5|TRBJ1-1
CASSLRDRAFF
>TRBV11-2|TRBJ2-7
CASSFLPIGERKKAYEQYF
>TRBV29-1|TRBJ2-7
CSVLDTPYEQYF
>TRBV18|TRBJ1-2
CASSTMTGSNYGYTF